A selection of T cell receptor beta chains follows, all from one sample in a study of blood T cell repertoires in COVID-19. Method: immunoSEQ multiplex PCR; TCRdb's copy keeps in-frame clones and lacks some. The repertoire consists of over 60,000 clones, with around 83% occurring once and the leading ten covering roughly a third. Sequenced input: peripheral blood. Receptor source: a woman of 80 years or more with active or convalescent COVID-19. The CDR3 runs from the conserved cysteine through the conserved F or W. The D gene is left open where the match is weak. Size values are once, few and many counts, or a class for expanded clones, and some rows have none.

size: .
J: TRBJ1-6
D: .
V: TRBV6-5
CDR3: CASSSGVGNSPLHF
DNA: TGTGCCAGCAGTTCAGGGGTTGGTAATTCACCCCTCCACTTT

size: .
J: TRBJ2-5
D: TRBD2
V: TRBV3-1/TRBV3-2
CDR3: CASSPLAGRETQYF
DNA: TGTGCCAGCAGCCCACTAGCGGGGAGGGAGACCCAGTACTTC

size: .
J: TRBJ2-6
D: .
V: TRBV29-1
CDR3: CSVVSGAGANVLTF
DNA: TGCAGCGTTGTAAGTGGAGCTGGGGCCAACGTCCTGACTTTC

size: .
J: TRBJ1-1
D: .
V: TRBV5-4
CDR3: CASSPAFRGTEAFF
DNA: TGTGCCAGCAGCCCAGCGTTCCGGGGCACTGAAGCTTTCTTT

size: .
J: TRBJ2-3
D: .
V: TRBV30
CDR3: CAWSVGLSTDTQYF
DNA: TGTGCCTGGAGTGTAGGACTTTCCACAGATACGCAGTATTTT

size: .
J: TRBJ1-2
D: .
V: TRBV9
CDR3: CASSVGDSNWRGYTF
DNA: TGTGCCAGCAGCGTAGGAGACTCCAATTGGCGGGGCTACACCTTC

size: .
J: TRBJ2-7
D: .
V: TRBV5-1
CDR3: CASSGLGSYEQYF
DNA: TGCGCCAGCAGCGGTCTAGGCAGCTACGAGCAGTACTTC

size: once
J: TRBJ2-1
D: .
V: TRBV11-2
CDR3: CASNPRVPGGRDEQFF
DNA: TGTGCCAGCAACCCGAGAGTACCGGGGGGCAGGGATGAGCAGTTCTTC

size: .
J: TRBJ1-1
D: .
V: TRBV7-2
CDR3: CASRPGIMNTEAFF
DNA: TGTGCCAGCAGGCCAGGTATCATGAACACTGAAGCTTTCTTT

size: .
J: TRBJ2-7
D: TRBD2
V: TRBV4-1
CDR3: CASSPDLAGNRYEQYF
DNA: TGCGCCAGCAGCCCTGATCTAGCGGGGAATCGCTACGAGCAGTACTTC

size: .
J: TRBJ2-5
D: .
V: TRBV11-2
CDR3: CASSAGPTPQETQYF
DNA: TGTGCCAGCAGCGCGGGACCGACCCCCCAAGAGACCCAGTACTTC

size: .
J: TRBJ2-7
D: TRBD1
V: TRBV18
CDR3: CASSPRDSSREQYF
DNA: TGTGCCAGCTCACCCCGGGACAGCTCGCGCGAGCAGTACTTC

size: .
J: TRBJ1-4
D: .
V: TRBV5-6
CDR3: CASSPDSHNEKLFF
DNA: TGTGCCAGCAGCCCTGACAGCCACAATGAAAAACTGTTTTTT

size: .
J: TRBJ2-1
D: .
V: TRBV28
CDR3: CASSLETAEEFF
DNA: TGTGCCAGCAGTCTAGAAACAGCGGAGGAATTCTTC

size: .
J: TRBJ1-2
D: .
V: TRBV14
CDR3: CASSLLAGTPYGYTF
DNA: TGTGCCAGCAGCCTACTGGCGGGGACGCCCTATGGCTACACCTTC

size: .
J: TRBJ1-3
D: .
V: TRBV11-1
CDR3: CASSLGVGNTIYF
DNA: TGTGCCAGCAGCCTGGGAGTTGGAAACACCATATATTTT

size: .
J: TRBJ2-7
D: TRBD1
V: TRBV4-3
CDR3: CASSQSRDRAEQYF
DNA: TGCGCCAGCAGCCAAAGTCGGGACAGGGCCGAGCAGTACTTC

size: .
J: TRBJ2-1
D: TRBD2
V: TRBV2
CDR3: CASSAQGLETNEQFF
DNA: TGTGCCAGCAGTGCACAGGGACTAGAGACCAATGAGCAGTTCTTC

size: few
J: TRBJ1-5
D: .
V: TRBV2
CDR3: CASSTSNQPQHF
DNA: TGTGCCAGCAGTACAAGCAATCAGCCCCAGCATTTT

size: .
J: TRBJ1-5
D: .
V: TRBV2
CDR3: CASSEAGRPQPQHF
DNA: TGTGCCAGCAGTGAAGCAGGGAGGCCGCAGCCCCAGCATTTT

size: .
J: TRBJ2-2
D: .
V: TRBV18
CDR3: CASSPLNTNTGELFF
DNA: TGTGCCAGCTCACCACTCAACACGAACACCGGGGAGCTGTTTTTT

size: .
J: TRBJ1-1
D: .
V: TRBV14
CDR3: CASSLTGNTEAFF
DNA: TGTGCCAGCAGCCTGACGGGGAACACTGAAGCTTTCTTT

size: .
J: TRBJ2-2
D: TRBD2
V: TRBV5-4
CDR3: CASSSGTRRSAGELFF
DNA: TGTGCCAGCAGCTCAGGGACTAGACGGTCGGCCGGGGAGCTGTTTTTT

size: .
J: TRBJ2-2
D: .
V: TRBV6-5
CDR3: CASSPSRATGELFF
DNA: TGTGCCAGCAGTCCGTCCAGGGCAACCGGGGAGCTGTTTTTT

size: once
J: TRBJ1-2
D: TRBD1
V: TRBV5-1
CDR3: CASNRDRGGYTF
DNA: TGCGCCAGCAATCGGGACAGGGGTGGCTACACCTTC

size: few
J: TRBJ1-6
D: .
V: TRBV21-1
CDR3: CASGWAGSYNSPLHF
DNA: TGTGCCAGCGGGTGGGCTGGCTCCTATAATTCACCCCTCCACTTT

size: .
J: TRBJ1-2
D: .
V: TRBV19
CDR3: CASTPFTTGYGYTF
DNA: TGTGCCAGTACCCCCTTCACGACGGGCTATGGCTACACCTTC

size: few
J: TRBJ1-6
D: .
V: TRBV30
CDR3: CAWSPEWGRSDSPLHF
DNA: TGTGCCTGGTCACCTGAATGGGGCAGGTCGGATTCACCCCTCCACTTT

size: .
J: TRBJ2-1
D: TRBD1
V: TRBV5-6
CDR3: CASSLDVGQGAYEQFF
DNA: TGTGCCAGCAGCTTGGATGTAGGACAGGGGGCTTATGAGCAGTTCTTC

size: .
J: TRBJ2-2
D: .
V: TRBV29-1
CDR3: CSVEGWGPGELFF
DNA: TGCAGCGTTGAAGGCTGGGGGCCCGGGGAGCTGTTTTTT

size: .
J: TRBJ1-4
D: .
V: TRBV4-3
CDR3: CASSQGEGRPPNEKLFF
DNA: TGCGCCAGCAGCCAAGGAGAGGGAAGGCCCCCGAATGAAAAACTGTTTTTT

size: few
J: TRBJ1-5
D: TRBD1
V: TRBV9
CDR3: CASSVTPGGQPQHF
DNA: TGTGCCAGCAGCGTCACCCCAGGGGGTCAGCCCCAGCATTTT

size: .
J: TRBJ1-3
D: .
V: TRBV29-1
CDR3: CSVEVGAGNTIYF
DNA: TGCAGCGTTGAAGTAGGGGCCGGAAACACCATATATTTT

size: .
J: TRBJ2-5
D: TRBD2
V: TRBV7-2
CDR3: CASSFLAGGPETQYF
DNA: TGTGCCAGCAGCTTTTTGGCGGGGGGGCCAGAGACCCAGTACTTC

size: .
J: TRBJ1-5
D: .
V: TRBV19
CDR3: CASSIRGSDQPQHF
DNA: TGTGCCAGTAGTATAAGGGGAAGCGATCAGCCCCAGCATTTT